Included here is one TCR beta chain sequence, with context. The data were produced by immunoSEQ multiplex PCR, yet TCRdb's version contains in-frame clones alone and is incomplete. This table holds around 320,000 clones, roughly 91% found once. This specimen belongs to a study of blood T cell repertoires in COVID-19. Study as a whole: Spain, Italy and the United States supplied samples that represented acute and convalescent COVID-19.

This CDR3 has 14 residues. The V end was cut by 5 bases, the J end by 4 bases, with 17 bases between. CDR1 is GTSNPN and CDR2 is SVGIG in the germline V gene (reference sequence). Cohort allocation depended upon clinical history that participants reported. Within 2 weeks before study entry, exposed participants met a COVID-19 case. The clonotype comes from a woman aged 50 to 60 who had been exposed to COVID-19. The chain is built from TRBV30 and TRBJ1-2; a weak D match, TRBD1 (6 bases). Sequencing input: PBMCs or T cells enriched from blood (not recorded which). CDR3 DNA sequence: TGTGCCTGGGATTACCAGGGGTTTGGCTATGGCTACACCTTC. Amino acids: CAWDYQGFGYGYTF.